This T cell receptor beta chain was sequenced for a study of cytomegalovirus exposure and HLA in healthy donors. Study results and caveats: A later analysis linked a missense variant in DCLRE1C to the trimming of TCR beta V and J genes. Researchers catalogued approximately 160 TCR beta chains as cytomegalovirus-associated.

13 Jbeta primers and 60 Vbeta primers were used for the PCR. Profiling relied on immunoSEQ multiplex PCR, and the TCRdb table lists in-frame clones only, not all of them. The sample gives around 300,000 clones, around 65% of which show up once; about 2.2% is in the top ten. A note on this clone: What it recognizes is unknown.

This receptor was taken from a female donor in good health and CMV-seronegative. The material sequenced was PBMCs.

The CDR3 region has the DNA TGTGCCAGCAGTGGACAGGGGAAGGGCACAGATACGCAGTATTTT. This sequence encodes CASSGQGKGTDTQYF. V gene TRBV6-1 combines with J gene TRBJ2-3; 8 bases fit TRBD1. V gave up 4 bases and J gave up 1 base; unmatched junction bases: 4. Germline CDR1 and CDR2: MNHNS and SASEGT. The CDR3 consists of 15 residues.